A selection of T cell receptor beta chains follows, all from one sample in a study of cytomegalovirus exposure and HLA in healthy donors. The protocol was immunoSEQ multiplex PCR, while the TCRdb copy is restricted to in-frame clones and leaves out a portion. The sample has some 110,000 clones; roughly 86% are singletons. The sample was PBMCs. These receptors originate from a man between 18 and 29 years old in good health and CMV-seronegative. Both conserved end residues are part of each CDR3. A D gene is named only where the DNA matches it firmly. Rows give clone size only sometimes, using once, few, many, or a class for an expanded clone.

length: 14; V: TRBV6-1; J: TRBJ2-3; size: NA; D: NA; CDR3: CASSDSTSTDTQYF; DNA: TGTGCCAGCAGCGACAGCACTAGCACAGATACGCAGTATTTT
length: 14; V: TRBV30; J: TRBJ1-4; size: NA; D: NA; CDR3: CAWKEGNYNEKLFF; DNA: TGTGCCTGGAAGGAGGGGAACTATAATGAAAAACTGTTTTTT
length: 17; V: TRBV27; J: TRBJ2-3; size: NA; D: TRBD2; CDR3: CASSLSASGASTDTQYF; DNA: TGTGCCAGCAGTTTATCGGCTAGCGGGGCTAGCACAGATACGCAGTATTTT
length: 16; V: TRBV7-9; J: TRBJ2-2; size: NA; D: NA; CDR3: CASSLSGLLSTGELFF; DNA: TGTGCCAGCAGCTTATCGGGACTCCTCTCCACCGGGGAGCTGTTTTTT
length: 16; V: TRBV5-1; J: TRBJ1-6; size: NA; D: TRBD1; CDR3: CASSLQGGGLGSPLHF; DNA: TGCGCCAGCAGCCTACAGGGGGGCGGTCTTGGTTCACCCCTCCACTTT
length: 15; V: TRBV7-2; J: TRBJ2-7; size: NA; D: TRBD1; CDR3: CASSSTGPGSYEQYF; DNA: TGTGCCAGCAGCTCGACAGGGCCGGGGTCCTACGAGCAGTACTTC
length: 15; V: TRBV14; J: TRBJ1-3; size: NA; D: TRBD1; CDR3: CASSQGQGGGNTIYF; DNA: TGTGCCAGCAGCCAAGGACAGGGTGGTGGAAACACCATATATTTT
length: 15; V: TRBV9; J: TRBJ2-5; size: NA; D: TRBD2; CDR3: CASSRGGLGGETQYF; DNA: TGTGCCAGCAGCCGCGGGGGACTAGGAGGGGAGACCCAGTACTTC
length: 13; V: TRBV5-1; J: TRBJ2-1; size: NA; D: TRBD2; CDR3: CASSLREGNEQFF; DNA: TGCGCCAGCAGCTTGCGGGAGGGCAATGAGCAGTTCTTC
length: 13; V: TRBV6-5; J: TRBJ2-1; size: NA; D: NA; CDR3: CASSYTHRHEQFF; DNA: TGTGCCAGCAGTTACACCCACAGACATGAGCAGTTCTTC
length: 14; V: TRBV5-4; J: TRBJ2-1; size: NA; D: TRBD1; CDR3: CASSPGQSYNEQFF; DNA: TGTGCCAGCAGCCCGGGACAGTCCTACAATGAGCAGTTCTTC
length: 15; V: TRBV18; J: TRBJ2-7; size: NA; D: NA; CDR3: CASSPSLDNRYEQYF; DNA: TGTGCCAGCTCACCGTCTTTAGACAATCGCTACGAGCAGTACTTC
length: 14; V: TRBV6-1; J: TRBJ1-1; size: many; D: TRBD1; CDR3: CASSEGTGGTEAFF; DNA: TGTGCCAGCAGTGAAGGGACAGGGGGCACTGAAGCTTTCTTT
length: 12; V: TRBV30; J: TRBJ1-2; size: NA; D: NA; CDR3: CAWSVGGGGYTF; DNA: TGTGCCTGGAGTGTGGGGGGTGGCGGCTACACCTTC
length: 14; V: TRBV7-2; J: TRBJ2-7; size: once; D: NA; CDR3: CASSFRGLDWEQYF; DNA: TGTGCCAGCAGCTTTAGAGGGCTAGACTGGGAGCAGTACTTC
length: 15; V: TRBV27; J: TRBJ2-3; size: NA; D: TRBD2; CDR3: CASSLTSGSGDTQYF; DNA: TGTGCCAGCAGCTTAACTAGCGGGAGTGGGGATACGCAGTATTTT
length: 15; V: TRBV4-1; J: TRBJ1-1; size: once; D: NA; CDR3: CASSQSQGPGDEAFF; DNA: TGCGCCAGCAGCCAATCACAGGGTCCCGGGGATGAAGCTTTCTTT
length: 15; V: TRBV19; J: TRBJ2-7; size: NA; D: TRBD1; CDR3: CASRNLDRDWYEQYF; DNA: TGTGCCAGTAGAAACCTTGACAGGGATTGGTACGAGCAGTACTTC
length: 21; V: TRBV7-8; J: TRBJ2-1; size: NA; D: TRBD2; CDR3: CASSLRALAGVSVVPYNEQFF; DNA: TGTGCCAGCAGCTTACGAGCACTAGCGGGAGTATCGGTCGTCCCCTACAATGAGCAGTTCTTC
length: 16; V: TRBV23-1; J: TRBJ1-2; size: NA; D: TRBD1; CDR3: CASSQFTGARGDGYTF; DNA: TGCGCCAGCAGTCAATTTACAGGGGCAAGAGGGGATGGCTACACCTTC
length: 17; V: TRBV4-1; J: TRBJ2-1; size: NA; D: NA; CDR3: CASSQETQGGSYNEQFF; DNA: TGCGCCAGCAGCCAAGAGACTCAGGGGGGCTCCTACAATGAGCAGTTCTTC
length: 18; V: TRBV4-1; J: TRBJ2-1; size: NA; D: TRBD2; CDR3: CASSQPTSGRRTYNEQFF; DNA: TGCGCCAGCAGCCAGCCTACTAGCGGGAGGCGCACCTACAATGAGCAGTTCTTC
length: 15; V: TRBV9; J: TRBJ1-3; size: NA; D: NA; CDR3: CASSSTGYSGNTIYF; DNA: TGTGCCAGCAGCTCAACAGGGTACTCTGGAAACACCATATATTTT
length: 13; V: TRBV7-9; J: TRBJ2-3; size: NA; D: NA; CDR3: CATDRFDTDTQYF; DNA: TGTGCCACCGACAGGTTCGACACAGATACGCAGTATTTT
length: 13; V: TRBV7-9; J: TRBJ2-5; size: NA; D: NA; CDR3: CASSLEGRVTQYF; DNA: TGTGCCAGCAGCTTAGAAGGCCGGGTGACCCAGTACTTC
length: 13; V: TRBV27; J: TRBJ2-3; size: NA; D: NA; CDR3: CASSLSRLDTQYF; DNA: TGTGCCAGCAGTTTATCGCGCCTAGATACGCAGTATTTT
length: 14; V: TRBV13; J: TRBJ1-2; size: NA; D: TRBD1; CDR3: CASSPGQGFSGYTF; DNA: TGTGCCAGCAGCCCGGGACAGGGGTTTTCTGGCTACACCTTC
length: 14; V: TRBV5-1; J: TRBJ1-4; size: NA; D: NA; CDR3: CASSLREESEKLFF; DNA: TGCGCCAGCAGCTTGCGCGAGGAAAGTGAAAAACTGTTTTTT
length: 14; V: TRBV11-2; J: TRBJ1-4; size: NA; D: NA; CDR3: CASSPPYGDEKLFF; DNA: TGTGCCAGCAGCCCTCCCTACGGGGATGAAAAACTGTTTTTT
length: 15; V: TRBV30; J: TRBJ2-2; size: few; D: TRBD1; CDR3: CAWSVPRQGAGELFF; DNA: TGTGCCTGGAGTGTACCTAGACAGGGGGCCGGGGAGCTGTTTTTT
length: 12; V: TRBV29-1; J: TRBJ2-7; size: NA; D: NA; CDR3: CSVQTEVYEQYF; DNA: TGCAGCGTTCAGACAGAAGTCTACGAGCAGTACTTC